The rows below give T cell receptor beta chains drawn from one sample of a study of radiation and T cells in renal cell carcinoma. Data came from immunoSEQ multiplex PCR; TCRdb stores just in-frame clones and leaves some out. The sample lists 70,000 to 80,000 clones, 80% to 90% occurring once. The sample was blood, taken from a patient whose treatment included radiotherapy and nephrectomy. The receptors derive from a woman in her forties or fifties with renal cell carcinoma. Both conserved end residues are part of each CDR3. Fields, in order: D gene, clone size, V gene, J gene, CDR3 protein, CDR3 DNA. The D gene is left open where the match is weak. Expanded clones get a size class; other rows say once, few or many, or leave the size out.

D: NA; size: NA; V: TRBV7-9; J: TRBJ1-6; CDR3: CASSQGVGDSNSPLHF; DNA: TGTGCCAGCAGCCAGGGAGTCGGTGACAGTAATTCACCCCTCCACTTT
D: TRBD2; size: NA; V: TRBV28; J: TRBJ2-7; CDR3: CASIPGTSGGPSSYEQYF; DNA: TGTGCCAGCATCCCCGGGACTAGCGGGGGGCCCAGTTCCTACGAGCAGTACTTC
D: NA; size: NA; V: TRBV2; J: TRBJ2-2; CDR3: CASSEGLGRSGELFF; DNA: TGTGCCAGCAGTGAAGGTTTAGGGCGGTCCGGGGAGCTGTTTTTT
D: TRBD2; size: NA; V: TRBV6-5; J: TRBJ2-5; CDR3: CAGGRGGGEETQYF; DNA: TGTGCCGGAGGCCGGGGGGGCGGGGAGGAGACCCAGTACTTC
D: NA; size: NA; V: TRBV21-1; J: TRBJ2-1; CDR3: CASSNWEQFF; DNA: TGTGCCAGCAGCAATTGGGAGCAGTTCTTC
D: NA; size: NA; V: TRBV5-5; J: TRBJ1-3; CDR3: CASSSGPSGNTIYF; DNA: TGTGCCAGCAGCTCGGGCCCCTCTGGAAACACCATATATTTT
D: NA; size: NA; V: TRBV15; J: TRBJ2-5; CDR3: CATSRDLEGVETQYF; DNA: TGTGCCACCAGCAGAGATCTCGAAGGGGTGGAGACCCAGTACTTC
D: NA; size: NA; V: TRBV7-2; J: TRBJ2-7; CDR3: CASSLGVSYEQYF; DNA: TGTGCCAGCAGCTTGGGGGTCTCCTACGAGCAGTACTTC
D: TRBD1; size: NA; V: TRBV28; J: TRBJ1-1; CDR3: CASTQQGQERTEAFF; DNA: TGTGCCAGCACCCAACAGGGGCAGGAGAGAACTGAAGCTTTCTTT
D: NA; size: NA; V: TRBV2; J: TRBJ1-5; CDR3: CASSGDGNNQPQHF; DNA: TGTGCCAGCAGTGGGGACGGTAACAATCAGCCCCAGCATTTT
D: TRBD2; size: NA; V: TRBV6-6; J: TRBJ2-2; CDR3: CASSYSASGNTGELFF; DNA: TGTGCCAGCAGTTACTCGGCTAGCGGTAACACCGGGGAGCTGTTTTTT
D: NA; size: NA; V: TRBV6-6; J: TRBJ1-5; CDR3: CASSGDGVGNQPQHF; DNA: TGTGCCAGCAGTGGCGACGGGGTGGGCAATCAGCCCCAGCATTTT
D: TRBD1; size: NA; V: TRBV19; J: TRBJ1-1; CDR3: CASSDHRGLSAEAFF; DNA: TGTGCCAGTAGTGACCACAGGGGGCTTAGCGCTGAAGCTTTCTTT
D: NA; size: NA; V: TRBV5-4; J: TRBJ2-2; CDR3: CASSPYRNTGELFF; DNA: TGTGCCAGCAGCCCTTACAGGAACACCGGGGAGCTGTTTTTT
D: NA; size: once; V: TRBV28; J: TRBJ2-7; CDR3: CASSRTPYEQYF; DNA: TGTGCCAGCAGTCGGACACCCTACGAGCAGTACTTC
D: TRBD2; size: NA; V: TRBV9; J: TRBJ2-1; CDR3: CASSAGTRLSYEQFF; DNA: TGTGCCAGCAGCGCTGGGACTAGACTTTCTTATGAGCAGTTCTTC
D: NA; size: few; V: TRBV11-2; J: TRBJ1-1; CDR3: CASSGYHTEAFF; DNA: TGTGCCAGCAGCGGCTATCACACTGAAGCTTTCTTT
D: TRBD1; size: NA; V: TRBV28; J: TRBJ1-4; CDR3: CASSGPGEGGREKLFF; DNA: TGTGCCAGCAGCGGCCCCGGAGAAGGGGGCAGAGAAAAACTGTTTTTT
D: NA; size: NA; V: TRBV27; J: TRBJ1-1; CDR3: CASMGQLNTEAFF; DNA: TGTGCCAGCATGGGGCAGTTAAACACTGAAGCTTTCTTT
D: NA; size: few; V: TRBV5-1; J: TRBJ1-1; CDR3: CASRGGYTEAFF; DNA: TGCGCCAGCAGAGGGGGGTATACTGAAGCTTTCTTT
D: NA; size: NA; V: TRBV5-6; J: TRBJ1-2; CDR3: CASTEGGFHYGYTF; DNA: TGTGCCAGCACCGAGGGGGGATTTCACTATGGCTACACCTTC
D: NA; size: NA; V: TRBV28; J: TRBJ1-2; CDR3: CASSSSRPGYGYTF; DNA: TGTGCCAGCAGTTCATCTAGACCTGGCTATGGCTACACCTTC
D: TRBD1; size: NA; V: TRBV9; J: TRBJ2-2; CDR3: CASSVSQGVTGELFF; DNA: TGTGCCAGCAGCGTATCGCAGGGGGTAACCGGGGAGCTGTTTTTT
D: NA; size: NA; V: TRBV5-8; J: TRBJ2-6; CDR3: CASSFRVTGANVLTF; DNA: TGTGCCAGCAGCTTCCGGGTGACTGGGGCCAACGTCCTGACTTTC
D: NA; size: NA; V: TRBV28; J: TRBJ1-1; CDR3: CASRQRGRAGGTEAFF; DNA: TGTGCCAGCAGACAAAGGGGCAGGGCCGGGGGAACTGAAGCTTTCTTT
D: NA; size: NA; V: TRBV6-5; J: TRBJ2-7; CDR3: CASSTGLLLYEQYF; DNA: TGTGCCAGCAGCACCGGTCTTCTCCTCTACGAGCAGTACTTC
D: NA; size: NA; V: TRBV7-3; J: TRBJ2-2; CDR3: CASSLFPRRAELNTGELFF; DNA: TGTGCCAGCAGCTTATTTCCCCGACGCGCAGAATTGAACACCGGGGAGCTGTTTTTT
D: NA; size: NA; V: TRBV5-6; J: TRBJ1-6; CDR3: CASSSEVEVNSSYNSPLHF; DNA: TGTGCCAGCAGCTCCGAAGTCGAGGTCAATAGCTCCTATAATTCACCCCTCCACTTT
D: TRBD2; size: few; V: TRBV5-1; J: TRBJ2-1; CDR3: CASSLASGSPGYNEQFF; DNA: TGCGCCAGCAGCTTGGCTAGCGGGAGCCCCGGGTACAATGAGCAGTTCTTC
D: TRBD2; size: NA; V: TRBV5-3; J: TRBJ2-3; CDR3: CARSLVTSGDLGGTDTQYF; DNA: TGTGCCAGAAGCTTGGTGACTAGCGGGGACCTTGGTGGCACAGATACGCAGTATTTT
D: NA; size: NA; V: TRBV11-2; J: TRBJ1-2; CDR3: CASSLAHQNYGYTF; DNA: TGTGCCAGCAGCTTAGCGCATCAGAACTATGGCTACACCTTC
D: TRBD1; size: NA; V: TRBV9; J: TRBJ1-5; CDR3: CASSLTGGLEQPQHF; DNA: TGTGCCAGCAGCTTAACAGGGGGGCTGGAACAGCCCCAGCATTTT
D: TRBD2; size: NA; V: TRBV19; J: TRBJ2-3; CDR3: CASSARLAGGPGDTQYF; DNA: TGTGCCAGTAGTGCGCGACTAGCGGGGGGGCCAGGAGATACGCAGTATTTT
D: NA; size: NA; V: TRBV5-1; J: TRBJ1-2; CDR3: CASSPGTNYGYTF; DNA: TGCGCCAGCAGCCCGGGAACTAACTATGGCTACACCTTC
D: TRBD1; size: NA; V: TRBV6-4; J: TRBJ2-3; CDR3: CASSEGQGRTDTQYF; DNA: TGTGCCAGCAGTGAGGGACAGGGCCGCACAGATACGCAGTATTTT
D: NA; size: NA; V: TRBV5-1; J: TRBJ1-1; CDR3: CASSLGTEAFF; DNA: TGCGCCAGCAGCTTGGGGACTGAAGCTTTCTTT
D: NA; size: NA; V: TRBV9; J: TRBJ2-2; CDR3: CASSVAITGELFF; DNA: TGTGCCAGCAGCGTAGCCATCACCGGGGAGCTGTTTTTT
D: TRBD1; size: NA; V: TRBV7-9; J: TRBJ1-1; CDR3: CASSPGQGLWMNTEAFF; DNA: TGTGCCAGCAGCCCTGGACAGGGCCTCTGGATGAACACTGAAGCTTTCTTT
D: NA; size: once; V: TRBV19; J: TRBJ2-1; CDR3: CASTGTYNEQFF; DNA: TGTGCCAGTACGGGGACCTACAATGAGCAGTTCTTC
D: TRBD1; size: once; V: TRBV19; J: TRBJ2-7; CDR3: CASSIRQGESYEQYF; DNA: TGTGCCAGTAGTATACGACAGGGGGAGTCCTACGAGCAGTACTTC
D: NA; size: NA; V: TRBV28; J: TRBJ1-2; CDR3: CATPGGGIGYGYTF; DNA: TGTGCCACCCCCGGTGGGGGAATAGGCTATGGCTACACCTTC
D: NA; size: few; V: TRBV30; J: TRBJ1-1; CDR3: CAWTPGGVAFF; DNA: TGTGCCTGGACTCCGGGGGGCGTAGCTTTCTTT